Detailed here is one TCR beta chain. Measured with immunoSEQ multiplex PCR; TCRdb has only the in-frame clones, and not every one. The sample has under 170,000 clones; roughly 92% are singletons. This sample was included in a study of T cell responses to AZD1222 COVID-19 vaccine. The CDR3 runs 12 residues. The V end lost 1 base, the J end lost 12 bases, and 10 bases lay between the germline ends. CDR1 is SGHVS and CDR2 is FQNEAQ in the germline V gene. Sequenced here: peripheral blood, sampled on day 0 of AZD1222 vaccination. The clonotype comes from an adult in good health. The chain recombines TRBV7-8 with TRBJ2-1; D unclear. Written as DNA, the CDR3 is TGTGCCAGCAGCTTAGGAGGTGTTGGGCAGTTCTTC. Translation gives CASSLGGVGQFF.